These 14 T cell receptor delta chains came from one sample sequenced in a study of gamma-delta T cells after stem cell transplantation. TCRdb processed the RT-PCR reads again with the CATT caller. The profile shows 10,000 to 13,000 delta-chain clones, around two fifths of them singletons. Source material: gamma-delta T cells. The receptors originated from a human donor. It is not recorded whose cells these are; they may come from a transplant donor.

Sample share makes this clone medium-sized. Additional DNA sequences in this sample encode the identical CDR3. The J gene is TRDJ3, the V gene TRDV2; 13 nucleotides agree with TRDD3. This CDR3 comprises 21 residues. Germline CDR1 GEAIGNYY, CDR2 EKD. The ends lost 1 base at V and 4 bases at J; junction bases unmatched: 12. The CDR3: CACDTPLYWGIRSWDTRQMFF. In DNA, the CDR3 is TGTGCCTGTGACACACCCTTGTACTGGGGGATACGGAGTTGGGACACCCGACAGATGTTTTTC.

This chain joins TRDV1 and TRDJ1; TRDD3 is a possible D gene (5 bases). V lost 3 bases, J lost 0 bases, and 32 bases lay in between. The CDR3 sequence is 22 residues long. Germline V gene data show CDR1 as TSWWSYY and CDR2 as QGS. The CDR3 DNA reads as TGTGCTCTTGGGGAGCCCCGAAGGATGTGGGCCCCTGGGTCCTCCTACACCGATAAACTCATCTTT. Amino acid sequence: CALGEPRRMWAPGSSYTDKLIF.

This rearrangement joins TRDV2 to TRDJ1; 9 bases fit TRDD3. The CDR3 covers 15 residues. Germline CDR1 GEAIGNYY, CDR2 EKD. V gave up 6 bases and J gave up 2 bases; unmatched junction bases: 9. In nucleotides, the CDR3 is TGTGCCTGTTTCCCTATACTGGGGGAGACCGATAAACTCATCTTT. Its translation is CACFPILGETDKLIF.

The rearrangement uses TRDV3 and TRDJ1, with 8 nucleotides matching TRDD3. The CDR3 has 16 amino acids. Trimming took 4 bases from V and 0 from J; bases not matched to a gene: 13. Germline V gene lookup returns CDR1 TVYSNPD and CDR2 GDNSRS (reference sequence). CDR3 in amino acids: CASLVLGAGNTDKLIF. CDR3 nucleotide sequence: TGTGCCTCCCTCGTACTGGGGGCCGGGAACACCGATAAACTCATCTTT.

Comments on this clone: At the DNA level, this CDR3 is encoded by other sequences in the same sample as well. The rearrangement uses TRDV3 and TRDJ1; 7 bases line up with TRDD3. In germline, CDR1 is TVYSNPD, CDR2 GDNSRS (reference sequence). J gave up 8 bases and V 4 bases, and 19 bases lay outside the gene matches. CDR3 length: 15 residues. DNA for the CDR3: TGTGCCTCCCTACTTCCCACTGGATACGCAAGAAAACTCATCTTT. It specifies CASLLPTGYARKLIF.

This clone occurred a few times. The chain couples TRDV3 to TRDJ2, with D possibly being TRDD3 (10 bases). The germline CDR1 and CDR2 sequences are TVYSNPD and GDNSRS (reference sequence). The germline V and J ends were trimmed by 3 bases and 4 bases, with 30 bases remaining between them. The CDR3 has 19 residues. The CDR3, as DNA: TGTGCCTTAAGACCTTCCTACGACTGGGGGATTTCTCCGACAGCACAACTCTTCTTT. Translated, it gives CALRPSYDWGISPTAQLFF.

This clone has a handful of counts. The rearrangement joins TRDV1 to TRDJ1, with D perhaps being TRDD2 or TRDD3 (5 bases each). The CDR3 sequence is 21 residues long. CDR1 TSWWSYY and CDR2 QGS come from the germline V gene. Trimming removed 0 bases from V and 0 bases from J, with 26 bases in between. The CDR3 reads CALGELRYRPYTYGYTDKLIF. The CDR3 nucleotides read TGTGCTCTTGGGGAACTCCGATATCGACCCTACACATACGGGTACACCGATAAACTCATCTTT.

The J gene is TRDJ1, the V gene TRDV1; D might be TRDD3 (5 bases). The V end lost 1 base, the J end lost 9 bases, and 15 bases lay between the germline ends. Germline lookup yields CDR1 TSWWSYY and CDR2 QGS. The CDR3 runs 14 residues. The CDR3 region is CALGEPWGFMQLIF. Here the CDR3 DNA reads TGTGCTCTTGGGGAACCATGGGGTTTCATGCAACTCATCTTT.

A remark on this clone: Other DNA sequences in this specimen translate into the identical CDR3. This sequence joins TRDV2 and TRDJ1; the D is unclear. Germline CDR1 and CDR2: GEAIGNYY and EKD. This CDR3 contains 17 residues. Trimming took 2 bases from V and 4 from J, leaving 22 bases between them. The CDR3 nucleotides are TGTGCCTGTGACAACGGAGTACGATGGATTATATGCGATAAACTCATCTTT. This codes for CACDNGVRWIICDKLIF.

Regarding this clone: This same CDR3 is encoded by further DNA sequences in the sample. The chain joins TRDV1 to TRDJ1; the D gene could be TRDD2 or TRDD3 (5 bases each). Per the germline V gene, CDR1 is TSWWSYY and CDR2 is QGS. Trimming took off 0 bases at V and 0 bases at J, with 26 bases between the two ends. The length of the CDR3 is 21 residues. CDR3 residues: CALGELLPYSRYYLYTDKLIF. CDR3 sequence (DNA): TGTGCTCTTGGGGAACTTTTACCCTACTCTCGATACTACCTGTACACCGATAAACTCATCTTT.

The chain recombines TRDV2 with TRDJ3; no firm D call. The CDR3 contains 19 residues. In germline, CDR1 is GEAIGNYY, CDR2 EKD. V shed 0 bases and J shed 6 bases, with 20 bases lying between them. The CDR3 nucleotides read TGTGCCTGTGACACCGTGGAGGGCCATCAACTCCTGGACACCCGACAGATGTTTTTC. Protein sequence: CACDTVEGHQLLDTRQMFF.

V gene TRAV29/DV5 combines with J gene TRDJ3; TRDD3 matches at 13 bases. Germline-derived CDR1 and CDR2 are NSMFDY and ISSIKDK. Unmatched junction bases numbered 15, after V lost 0 bases and J lost 0 bases. The CDR3 spans 23 residues. CDR3 sequence reads: CAASATGGYARKTRSWDTRQMFF. For the CDR3, the DNA is TGTGCAGCAAGCGCAACTGGGGGATACGCCCGAAAAACCCGCTCCTGGGACACCCGACAGATGTTTTTC.

On this clone itself: Other DNA sequences in the sample encode the same CDR3. The CDR3 nucleotides are TGTGCCTTCGGCAATGGTTTTTGGGGGATAAAGGCCGATAAACTCATCTTT. Protein product: CAFGNGFWGIKADKLIF. The V call is TRDV3, the J call TRDJ1; 9 bases are shared with TRDD3. The CDR3 has 17 amino acids. CDR1 and CDR2 from the germline V gene are TVYSNPD and GDNSRS (reference sequence). Unmatched junction bases numbered 17, after V lost 3 bases and J lost 3 bases.

This clone was counted once. This chain connects TRDV2 to TRDJ1, with TRDD3 identical over 9 bases. This CDR3 comprises 15 residues. Germline V gene lookup returns CDR1 GEAIGNYY and CDR2 EKD. Unmatched junction bases numbered 11, after V lost 7 bases and J lost 3 bases. The chain's CDR3 is CAWEPGLGDPDKLIF. The CDR3 nucleotides are TGTGCCTGGGAACCAGGACTGGGGGACCCCGATAAACTCATCTTT.